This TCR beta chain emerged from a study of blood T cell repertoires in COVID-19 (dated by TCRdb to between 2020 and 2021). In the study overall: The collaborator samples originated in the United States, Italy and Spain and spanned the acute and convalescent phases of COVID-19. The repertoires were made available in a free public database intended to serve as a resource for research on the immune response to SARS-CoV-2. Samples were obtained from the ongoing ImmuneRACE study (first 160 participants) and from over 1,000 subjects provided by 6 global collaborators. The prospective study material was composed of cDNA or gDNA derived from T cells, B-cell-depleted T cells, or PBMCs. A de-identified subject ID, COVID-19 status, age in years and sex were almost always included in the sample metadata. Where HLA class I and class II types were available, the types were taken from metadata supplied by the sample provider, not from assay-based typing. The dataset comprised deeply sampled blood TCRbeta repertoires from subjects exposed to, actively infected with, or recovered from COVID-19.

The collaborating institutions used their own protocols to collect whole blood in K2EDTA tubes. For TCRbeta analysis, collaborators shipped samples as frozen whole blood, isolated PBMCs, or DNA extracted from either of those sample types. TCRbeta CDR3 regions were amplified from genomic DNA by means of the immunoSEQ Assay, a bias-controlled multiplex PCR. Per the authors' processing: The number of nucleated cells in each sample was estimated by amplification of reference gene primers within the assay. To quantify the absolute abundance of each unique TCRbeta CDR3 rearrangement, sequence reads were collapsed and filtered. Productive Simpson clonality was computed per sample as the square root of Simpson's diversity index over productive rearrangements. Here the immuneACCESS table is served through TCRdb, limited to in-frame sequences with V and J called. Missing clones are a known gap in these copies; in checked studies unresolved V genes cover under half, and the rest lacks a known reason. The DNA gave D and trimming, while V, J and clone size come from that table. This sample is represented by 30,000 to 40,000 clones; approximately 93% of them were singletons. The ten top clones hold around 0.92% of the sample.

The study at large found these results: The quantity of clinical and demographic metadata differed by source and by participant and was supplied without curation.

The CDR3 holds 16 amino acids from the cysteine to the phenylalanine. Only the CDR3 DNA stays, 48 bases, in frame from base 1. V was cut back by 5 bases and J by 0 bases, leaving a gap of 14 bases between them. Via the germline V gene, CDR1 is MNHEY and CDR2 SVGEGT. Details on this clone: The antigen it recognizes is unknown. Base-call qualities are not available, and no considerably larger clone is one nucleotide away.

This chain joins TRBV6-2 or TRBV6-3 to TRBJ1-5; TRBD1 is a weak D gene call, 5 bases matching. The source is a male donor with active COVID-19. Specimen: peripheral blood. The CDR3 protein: CASSTITGHSNQPQHF. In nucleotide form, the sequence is TGTGCCAGCAGTACCATCACAGGCCATAGCAATCAGCCCCAGCATTTT.